This is a list of T cell receptor beta chains from one sample in a study of technical replicates of blood from a few donors. Sequencing used immunoSEQ multiplex PCR; TCRdb keeps in-frame clones, though not all of them. The sample contains 60,000 to 95,000 clones, 90% to 95% of which appear only once. The specimen sequenced was T cells isolated from PBMCs. The receptors were sampled from a human donor in good health. Some clones in this sample may be carry-over from other donors' samples. Both conserved end residues are part of each CDR3. A D gene is named only where the DNA matches it firmly. The size of a clone is reported for some rows only, either as once, few or many, or as a class for expanded clones.

size	D	length	J	V	CDR3	DNA
.	TRBD2	15	TRBJ2-7	TRBV7-7	CASSPLAGGRGEQYF	TGTGCCAGCAGCCCGTTAGCGGGAGGAAGAGGTGAGCAGTACTTC
.	TRBD2	17	TRBJ2-1	TRBV12-5	CASGLGNLAGGRNEQFF	TGTGCTAGTGGTTTGGGCAACCTCGCGGGGGGGCGCAATGAGCAGTTCTTC
.	TRBD2	17	TRBJ2-7	TRBV12-5	CASGTIGLAGGSYEQYF	TGTGCTAGTGGTACCATAGGACTAGCGGGGGGCTCCTACGAGCAGTACTTC
.	.	14	TRBJ1-1	TRBV5-6	CASSFSGMNTEAFF	TGTGCCAGCAGCTTTAGCGGGATGAACACTGAAGCTTTCTTT
.	.	12	TRBJ1-2	TRBV2	CASSSAYYGYTF	TGTGCCAGCAGTTCAGCGTACTATGGCTACACCTTC
.	.	11	TRBJ1-2	TRBV10-2	CASQASTGYTF	TGCGCCAGCCAGGCCAGCACAGGCTACACCTTC
.	TRBD1	13	TRBJ1-5	TRBV4-1	CASSVDRFQPQHF	TGCGCCAGCAGCGTGGACAGGTTCCAGCCCCAGCATTTT
.	TRBD1	13	TRBJ1-2	TRBV11-3	CASSSEGANGYTF	TGTGCCAGCAGCTCGGAGGGGGCAAATGGCTACACCTTC
.	.	16	TRBJ2-3	TRBV5-4	CASSLVRGLGTDTQYF	TGTGCCAGCAGCTTGGTAAGGGGCCTGGGCACAGATACGCAGTATTTT
.	.	13	TRBJ1-5	TRBV7-9	CASSLSGAQPQHF	TGTGCCAGCAGCTTATCGGGAGCCCAGCCCCAGCATTTT
.	.	14	TRBJ2-5	TRBV19	CVGKGQRVQETQYF	TGTGTCGGGAAAGGACAGAGAGTTCAAGAGACCCAGTACTTC
.	TRBD2	19	TRBJ2-2	TRBV11-3	CASSHGLAGAKGNTGELFF	TGTGCCAGCAGCCATGGACTAGCGGGAGCAAAAGGGAACACCGGGGAGCTGTTTTTT
.	.	15	TRBJ1-6	TRBV5-1	CASSFAGINNSPLHF	TGCGCCAGCAGCTTCGCGGGGATCAATAATTCACCCCTCCACTTT
.	TRBD2	21	TRBJ2-1	TRBV28	CASSFFDRFAKIAGVGYEQFF	TGTGCCAGCAGTTTCTTCGACAGGTTTGCCAAAATAGCGGGAGTGGGTTATGAGCAGTTCTTC
.	.	14	TRBJ2-5	TRBV19	CASSILGQGGTQYF	TGTGCCAGTAGTATTTTGGGCCAGGGGGGGACCCAGTACTTC
.	TRBD1	16	TRBJ1-5	TRBV18	CASSPPDRGDYQPQHF	TGTGCCAGCTCACCCCCCGACAGGGGGGACTATCAGCCCCAGCATTTT
.	.	16	TRBJ1-1	TRBV30	CAWSDPRAGWNTEAFF	TGTGCCTGGAGTGACCCCCGGGCAGGGTGGAACACTGAAGCTTTCTTT
.	.	16	TRBJ1-2	TRBV19	CASSMMGLPPLYGYTF	TGTGCCAGTAGTATGATGGGACTGCCCCCTCTCTATGGCTACACCTTC
.	.	13	TRBJ2-7	TRBV7-9	CASSLAGSHEQYF	TGTGCCAGCAGCTTAGCTGGGAGCCACGAGCAGTACTTC
.	TRBD2	17	TRBJ2-7	TRBV4-1	CASSPTAIAGASNEQYF	TGCGCCAGCAGCCCGACGGCGATAGCGGGAGCGTCTAACGAGCAGTACTTC
few	TRBD2	15	TRBJ2-1	TRBV7-7	CASSLLAGALDEQFF	TGTGCCAGCAGCTTATTAGCGGGAGCGTTGGATGAGCAGTTCTTC
.	.	15	TRBJ1-2	TRBV4-1	CASSQEEGLNYGYTF	TGCGCCAGCAGCCAAGAGGAGGGTTTAAACTATGGCTACACCTTC
.	.	15	TRBJ1-2	TRBV6-5	CASSYSAGDNYGYTF	TGTGCCAGCAGTTACTCAGCAGGGGACAACTATGGCTACACCTTC
.	TRBD1	14	TRBJ2-7	TRBV30	CAWKPTGWRFEQYF	TGTGCCTGGAAGCCGACAGGGTGGCGGTTCGAGCAGTACTTC
.	.	14	TRBJ2-3	TRBV5-1	CASRVTGYTDTQYF	TGCGCCAGTCGAGTAACAGGGTACACAGATACGCAGTATTTT
.	.	14	TRBJ2-5	TRBV7-9	CASSLGGQGETQYF	TGTGCCAGCAGCTTAGGGGGGCAGGGGGAGACCCAGTACTTC
.	TRBD2	17	TRBJ2-2	TRBV9	CASSVGRGLAVSGELFF	TGTGCCAGCAGCGTAGGTCGGGGACTAGCGGTTAGCGGGGAGCTGTTTTTT
.	TRBD2	16	TRBJ2-5	TRBV28	CASSSRLAGGPETQYF	TGTGCCAGCAGTTCCCGACTAGCGGGAGGGCCGGAGACCCAGTACTTC
.	TRBD2	16	TRBJ2-3	TRBV7-2	CASSFDGTSGKDTQYF	TGTGCCAGCAGCTTCGACGGGACTAGCGGGAAAGATACGCAGTATTTT
once	.	12	TRBJ2-1	TRBV5-6	CASSLRGGEQFF	TGTGCCAGCAGTTTAAGGGGGGGAGAGCAGTTCTTC
.	TRBD2	12	TRBJ2-7	TRBV28	CASSPGLAEQYF	TGTGCCAGCAGTCCAGGACTAGCAGAGCAGTACTTC
.	.	18	TRBJ1-2	TRBV5-1	CASSFAKGPTPGNYGYTF	TGCGCCAGCAGCTTTGCGAAAGGACCCACCCCGGGAAACTATGGCTACACCTTC